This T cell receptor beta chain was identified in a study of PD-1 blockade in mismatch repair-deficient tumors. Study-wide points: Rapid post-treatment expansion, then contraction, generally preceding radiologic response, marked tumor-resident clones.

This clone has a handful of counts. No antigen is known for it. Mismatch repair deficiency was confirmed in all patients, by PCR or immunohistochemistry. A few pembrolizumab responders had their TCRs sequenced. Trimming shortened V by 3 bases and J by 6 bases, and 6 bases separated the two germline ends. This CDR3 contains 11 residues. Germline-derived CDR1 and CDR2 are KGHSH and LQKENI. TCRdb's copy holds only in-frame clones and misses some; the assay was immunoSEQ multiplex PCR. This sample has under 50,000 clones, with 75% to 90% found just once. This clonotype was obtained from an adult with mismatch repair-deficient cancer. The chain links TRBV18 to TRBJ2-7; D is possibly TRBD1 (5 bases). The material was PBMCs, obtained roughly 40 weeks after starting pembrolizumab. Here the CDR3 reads CASSPGREQYF. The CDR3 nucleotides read TGTGCCAGCTCACCGGGGCGCGAGCAGTACTTC.